The table lists the clone carrying this T cell receptor beta chain with many counts. Germline loops: CDR1 GTSNPN, CDR2 SVGIG (reference sequence). V shed 0 bases and J 4 bases; nucleotides not matched to a gene: 4. This CDR3 is 15 amino acids long. Among the patients, none had received any treatment before thyroid surgery. This entry comes from a study of metastatic and nonmetastatic thyroid tumors. Authors' methods: The distant-metastasis classifier for papillary thyroid cancer was built from CDR3 differences across clinicopathological groups. Via MiXCR, TCRdb re-called the PCR reads. Clone size and V and J calls follow TCRdb, not the original study. Of roughly 13,000 clones listed, under 35% were seen once; the top ten hold 15% to 20%.

The clonotype was recovered from a female donor with papillary thyroid cancer or a benign thyroid nodule (not recorded which). Some clones in this sample may be carry-over from other donors' samples. The V and J genes are TRBV30 and TRBJ2-7, with TRBD2 identical over 12 bases. The sample taken for sequencing was tumor tissue. This chain's CDR3 is CAWSVFTSGRYEQYF. DNA of the CDR3: TGTGCCTGGAGTGTTTTTACTAGCGGGAGGTACGAGCAGTACTTC.